The sequence of this TCR beta chain was determined in a study of blood T cell repertoires in COVID-19. The ends lost 4 bases at V and 9 bases at J; junction bases unmatched: 6. The CDR3 covers 15 residues. The germline CDR1 and CDR2 sequences are SEHNR and FQNEAQ (reference sequence). Produced via immunoSEQ multiplex PCR; TCRdb's table is partial and in-frame only. Of roughly 280,000 clones detected, over 65% appear once; the ten largest clones hold roughly 4.5%. The V gene is TRBV7-9, the J gene TRBJ2-1; 13 nucleotides agree with TRBD2. This clonotype originated in a man aged 55 to 70 who had recovered from COVID-19. The sequenced sample was peripheral blood. The CDR3 reads CASSSGTSGAVEQFF. The CDR3 DNA reads as TGTGCCAGCAGCTCCGGGACTAGCGGGGCGGTTGAGCAGTTCTTC.